This T cell receptor (beta chain) was documented in a study of T cell repertoires in cytomegalovirus infection. Study information: Public TCR beta signatures indicated both CMV infection and matching HLA type. Study-level points and caveats: Individuals carrying CMV plus the relevant HLA were identified by cumulative frequency of public TCR beta families.

V lost 6 bases and J lost 3; bases outside the gene matches: 7. This CDR3 is built from 14 residues. The germline V gene encodes CDR1 LNHDA and CDR2 SQIVND (reference sequence). MiXCR was run by TCRdb on the reads, yielding one entry per CDR3 protein. The sample consists of about 740,000 distinct CDR3 sequences, 35% to 40% of them appearing once. A remark on this clonotype: Its specificity is unknown.

This TCR derives from a human donor in good health (CMV status not recorded). Some clones in this sample may be carry-over from other donors' samples. Sequencing was carried out using PBMCs. The chain links TRBV19 to TRBJ2-7; 8 bases match TRBD1. The CDR3, as DNA: TGTGCCAGTAGCGCGACAGGGGAGTACTACGAGCAGTACTTC. It specifies CASSATGEYYEQYF.